The 10 T cell receptor beta chains below all came from one sample that was sequenced in a study of cytomegalovirus exposure and HLA in healthy donors (dated by TCRdb to the late 2010s). Receptors were amplified or captured by the immunoSEQ multiplex PCR assay. The multiplex PCR relied on a mix of 60 forward primers for TCR Vbeta segments and 13 reverse primers for TCR Jbeta segments. The clones in this table, taken by TCRdb from immuneACCESS, are in-frame only. Not every clone is retained; where verified, under half of the shortfall comes from an unresolved V gene, and the cause of the rest is unknown. The sample includes around 200,000 clones, with about 80% observed a single time. The ten largest clonotypes hold roughly 0.65% of the sample. Sequences were obtained from PBMCs. The receptors derive from a boy under 18 in good health and CMV-seronegative.

CDR3 amino acids: CASSPPYFPTGGDYGYTF. CDR3 bases: TGTGCCAGCTCACCACCCTACTTCCCGACAGGGGGGGACTATGGCTACACCTTC. The chain links TRBV18 to TRBJ1-2, with TRBD1 matching 9 bases. Germline V gene lookup returns CDR1 KGHSH and CDR2 LQKENI. This CDR3 spans 18 amino acids. Trimming cost V 0 bases and J 3 bases; bases outside gene matches: 11.

This CDR3 is CASSHSGLAGADTQYF. CDR3 DNA: TGCGCCAGCAGCCACTCGGGACTAGCGGGAGCAGATACGCAGTATTTT. V gene TRBV4-1 combines with J gene TRBJ2-3; 14 bases map to TRBD2. Germline V gene lookup returns CDR1 MGHRA and CDR2 YSYEKL. The CDR3 extends over 16 amino acids. V was pared by 3 bases and J by 4 bases, with 3 bases of the junction left unmatched.

The CDR3 DNA is TGCGCCAGCAGCCCCGGGACAGGGTGGGGCACTGAAGCTTTCTTT. The encoded protein is CASSPGTGWGTEAFF. V usage is TRBV4-1 and J usage is TRBJ1-1; TRBD1 agrees at 9 bases. Trimming removed 4 bases from V and 4 bases from J; junction bases left unmatched: 7. CDR1 and CDR2 from the germline V gene are MGHRA and YSYEKL. The CDR3 totals 15 residues.

The V call is TRBV12-2, the J call TRBJ1-5; the table's D call, TRBD1, has no DNA check behind it. TRBV12-2 represents a pseudogene. The CDR3 consists of 17 residues. The CDR3 reads CASRCQGARGEGEPQHF. CDR3 DNA sequence: TGTGCAAGTCGCTGTCAGGGGGCACGAGGTGAGGGTGAGCCCCAGCATTTT.

In nucleotides, the CDR3 is TGTGCCAGCAGCTTAGAGAGCGGACAGGCCTACGAGCAGTACTTC. This translates into CASSLESGQAYEQYF. The genes are TRBV7-3 and TRBJ2-7; 7 bases are shared with TRBD1. From germline, CDR1 is SGHTA and CDR2 FQGTGA. The CDR3 has 15 residues. V shed 2 bases, J shed 2 bases, and the junction held 6 bases outside the gene matches.

As to this clone: The same CDR3 can be traced to other DNA sequences in this sample. The chain combines TRBV5-6 with TRBJ1-6; D is undetermined. V was shortened by 5 bases and J by 0 bases, with 12 bases between the two germline ends. CDR1 and CDR2 (germline): SGHDT, YYEEEE. This CDR3 contains 16 residues. Here the CDR3 DNA reads TGTGCCAGCAGTTCGGGTCTCAGCTCCTATAATTCACCCCTCCACTTT. Amino acids: CASSSGLSSYNSPLHF.

The chain joins TRBV7-9 to TRBJ2-7, with 9 nucleotides matching TRBD1. After removal of 3 bases from V and 4 bases from J, the junction contained 4 bases not matched to a gene. The CDR3 runs 14 residues. Germline V gives CDR1 SEHNR, CDR2 FQNEAQ (reference sequence). CDR3 sequence: CASSFQQGAYEQYF. CDR3 in DNA: TGTGCCAGCAGCTTCCAACAGGGGGCGTACGAGCAGTACTTC. Supplemented by reference TRBV7-9 and TRBJ2-7, the full variable domain reads DTGVSQNPRHKITKRGQNVTFRCDPISEHNRLYWYRQTLGQGPEFLTYFQNEAQLEKSRLLSDRFSAERPKGSFSTLEIQRTEQGDSAMYLCASSFQQGAYEQYFGPGTRLTVT.

The CDR3 nucleotides are TGCAGCGTTCTGATCCTTCTACGGGGGGGCCTCCGAGAGACCCAGTACTTC. Translation: CSVLILLRGGLRETQYF. The rearrangement uses TRBV29-1 and TRBJ2-5; 8 bases align to TRBD2. Germline V gene data show CDR1 as SQVTM and CDR2 as ANQGSEA. The J segment lost 4 bases and the V segment lost 5 bases, leaving 18 bases of the junction unmatched. CDR3 length: 17 residues.

V gene TRBV30 combines with J gene TRBJ1-1, with D perhaps matching TRBD1 (6 bases). CDR1 is GTSNPN, CDR2 SVGIG, per germline (reference sequence). The V and J ends lost 0 bases and 3 bases respectively, with 17 bases between them. The CDR3 has 16 residues. CDR3 amino acids: CAWSVLWGREDTEAFF. The CDR3 DNA sequence: TGTGCCTGGAGTGTACTATGGGGGCGCGAGGACACTGAAGCTTTCTTT.

This clone was found a few times. An end of the junction differs from the germline gene, which may be a read error. This chain uses TRBV7-9 with TRBJ2-1; unclear D gene. From germline, CDR1 is SEHNR and CDR2 FQNEAQ (reference sequence). The length of the CDR3 is 13 residues. The DNA for the CDR3 is TGTTCCAGCAGCTTAATCCCACTCCTCGAGCAGTTCTTC. The encoded protein is CSSSLIPLLEQFF.